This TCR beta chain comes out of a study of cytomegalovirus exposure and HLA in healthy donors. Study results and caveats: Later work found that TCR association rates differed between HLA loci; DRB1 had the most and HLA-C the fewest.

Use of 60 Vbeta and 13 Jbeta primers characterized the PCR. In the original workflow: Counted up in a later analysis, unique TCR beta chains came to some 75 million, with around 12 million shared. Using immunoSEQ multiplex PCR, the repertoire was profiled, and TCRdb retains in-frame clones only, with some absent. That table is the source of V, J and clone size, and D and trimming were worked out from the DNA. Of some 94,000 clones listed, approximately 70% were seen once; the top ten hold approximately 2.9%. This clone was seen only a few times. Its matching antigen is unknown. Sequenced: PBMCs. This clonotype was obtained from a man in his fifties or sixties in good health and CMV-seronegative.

The DNA of the CDR3 is TGTGCCAGCAGACCTAGCGGGAGGCGCCAAGAGACCCAGTACTTC. Amino acids: CASRPSGRRQETQYF. The gene calls are TRBV6-6 and TRBJ2-5, with 11 positions matching TRBD2. V lost 6 bases, J lost 1 base, and 4 bases stayed unmatched. The CDR3 sequence is 15 residues long. The germline V gene has CDR1 MNHNY and CDR2 SVGAGI (reference sequence).